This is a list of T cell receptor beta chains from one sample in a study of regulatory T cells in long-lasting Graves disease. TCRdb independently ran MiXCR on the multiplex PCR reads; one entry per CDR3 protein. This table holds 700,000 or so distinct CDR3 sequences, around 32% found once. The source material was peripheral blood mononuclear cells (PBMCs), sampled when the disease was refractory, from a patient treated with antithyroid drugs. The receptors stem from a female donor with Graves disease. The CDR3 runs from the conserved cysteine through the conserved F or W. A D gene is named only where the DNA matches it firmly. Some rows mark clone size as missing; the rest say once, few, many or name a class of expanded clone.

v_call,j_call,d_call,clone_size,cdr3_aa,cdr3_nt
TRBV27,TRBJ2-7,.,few,CASSLGTVAYEQYF,TGTGCCAGCAGTCTCGGGACGGTAGCCTACGAGCAGTACTTC
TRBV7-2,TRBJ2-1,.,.,CASSFWTRFNEQFF,TGTGCCAGCAGCTTCTGGACCCGGTTCAATGAGCAGTTCTTC
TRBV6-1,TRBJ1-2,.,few,CASRRTDVIYIYGYTF,TGTGCCAGCAGGAGGACTGACGTAATTTACATCTATGGCTACACCTTC
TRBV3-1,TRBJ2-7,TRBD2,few,CASSLGLEGNNEQYF,TGTGCCAGCAGCCTAGGACTAGAAGGGAATAACGAGCAGTACTTC
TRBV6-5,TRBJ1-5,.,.,CASSYIGESNQPQHF,TGTGCCAGCAGTTACATTGGTGAGAGCAATCAGCCCCAGCATTTT
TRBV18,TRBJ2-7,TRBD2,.,CASSTSGGVHEQYF,TGTGCCAGCTCAACCTCTGGGGGGGTCCACGAGCAGTACTTC
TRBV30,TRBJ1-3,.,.,CAWTPGTFSGNTIYF,TGTGCCTGGACCCCAGGGACTTTCTCTGGAAACACCATATATTTT
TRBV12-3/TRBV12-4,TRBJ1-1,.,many,CASSFVGHLNTEAFF,TGTGCCAGCAGTTTTGTGGGACACCTAAACACTGAAGCTTTCTTT
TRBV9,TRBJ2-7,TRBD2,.,CASSPRLAPNYEQYF,TGTGCCAGCAGCCCTCGACTAGCCCCCAACTACGAGCAGTACTTC
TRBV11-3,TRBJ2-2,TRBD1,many,CASSRQGNTGELFF,TGTGCCAGCAGTCGACAGGGCAACACCGGGGAGCTGTTTTTT
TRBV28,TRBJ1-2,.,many,CASGLKGSGYTF,TGTGCCAGCGGATTAAAGGGGTCTGGCTACACCTTC
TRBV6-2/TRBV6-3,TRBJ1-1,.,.,CASITGSAGAFF,TGTGCCAGCATCACCGGGTCGGCGGGAGCTTTCTTT
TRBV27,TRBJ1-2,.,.,CASSLSWGADYGYTF,TGTGCCAGCAGTTTATCTTGGGGGGCGGACTATGGCTACACCTTC
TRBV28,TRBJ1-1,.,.,CASTYGGYGGEAFF,TGTGCCAGCACCTATGGGGGGTACGGGGGTGAAGCTTTCTTT
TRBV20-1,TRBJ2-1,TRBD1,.,CSAITGGVDGEQFF,TGCAGTGCTATAACAGGGGGCGTGGATGGTGAGCAGTTCTTC
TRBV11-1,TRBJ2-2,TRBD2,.,CASSLWTSGPGELFF,TGCGCCAGCAGCTTATGGACTAGCGGGCCCGGGGAGCTGTTTTTT
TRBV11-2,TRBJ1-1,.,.,CASSANGHMNTEAFF,TGTGCCAGCAGCGCAAACGGACACATGAACACTGAAGCTTTCTTT
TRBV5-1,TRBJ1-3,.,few,CASSLGQGNTIYF,TGCGCCAGCAGCTTGGGACAGGGAAACACCATATATTTT
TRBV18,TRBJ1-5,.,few,CASSPEQVPGQPQHF,TGTGCCAGCTCACCGGAGCAAGTCCCAGGGCAGCCCCAGCATTTT
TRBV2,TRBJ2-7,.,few,CASSDFVEDSYEQYF,TGTGCCAGCAGTGATTTCGTGGAGGACTCCTACGAGCAGTACTTC
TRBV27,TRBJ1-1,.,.,CASRPGAGNTEAFF,TGTGCCAGCAGACCAGGGGCGGGAAACACTGAAGCTTTCTTT
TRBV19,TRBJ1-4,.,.,CASSLRESNEKLVF,TGTGCCAGTAGCCTCCGGGAGTCTAATGAAAAACTGGTTTTT
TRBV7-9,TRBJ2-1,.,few,CASSLAPSYNEQFF,TGTGCCAGCAGCTTAGCGCCTTCCTACAATGAGCAGTTCTTC
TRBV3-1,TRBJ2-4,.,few,CASSRVGVRNIQYF,TGTGCCAGCAGCCGTGTAGGGGTTAGGAACATTCAGTACTTC
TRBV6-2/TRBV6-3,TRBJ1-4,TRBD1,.,CATLVRQGNEKLFF,TGTGCCACCCTGGTCCGACAGGGTAATGAAAAACTGTTTTTT
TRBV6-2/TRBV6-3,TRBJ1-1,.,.,CASSYGLFLNTEAFF,TGTGCCAGCAGTTACGGACTGTTTTTGAACACTGAAGCTTTCTTT
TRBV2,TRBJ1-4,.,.,CASRGRVGEKLFF,TGTGCCAGCAGGGGCAGGGTTGGCGAAAAACTGTTTTTT
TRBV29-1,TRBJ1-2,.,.,CSVEQDGANYGYTF,TGCAGCGTTGAGCAGGACGGAGCTAACTATGGCTACACCTTC
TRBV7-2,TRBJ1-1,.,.,CASSFHPTQGAGYTEAFF,TGTGCCAGCAGCTTCCATCCAACTCAGGGAGCTGGTTACACTGAAGCTTTCTTT
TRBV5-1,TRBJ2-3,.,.,CASSLGGATGDTQYF,TGCGCCAGCAGCTTGGGGGGAGCGACCGGAGATACGCAGTATTTT
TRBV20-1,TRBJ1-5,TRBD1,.,CSARGGTGSGNQPQHF,TGCAGTGCTAGAGGCGGGACAGGGTCGGGCAATCAGCCCCAGCATTTT
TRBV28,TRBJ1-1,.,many,CASSFGVYTEAFF,TGTGCCAGCAGTTTTGGGGTCTACACTGAAGCTTTCTTT
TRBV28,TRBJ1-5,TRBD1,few,CATHRQGGQPQHF,TGTGCCACACACCGACAGGGGGGTCAGCCCCAGCATTTT
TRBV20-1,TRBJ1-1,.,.,CSAKRQREGAFF,TGCAGTGCTAAGAGACAGAGGGAGGGAGCTTTCTTT
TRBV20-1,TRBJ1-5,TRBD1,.,CSARDLGQLNQPQHF,TGCAGTGCTAGAGACTTGGGACAGCTCAATCAGCCCCAGCATTTT
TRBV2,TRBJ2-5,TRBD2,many,CASSQLAKGGETQYF,TGTGCCAGCAGTCAACTAGCGAAGGGAGGCGAGACCCAGTACTTC
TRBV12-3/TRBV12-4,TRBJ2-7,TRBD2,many,CASSRRLARYEQYF,TGTGCCAGCAGCAGACGACTAGCGAGGTACGAGCAGTACTTC
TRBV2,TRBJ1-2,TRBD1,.,CASSLGTGNAGYTF,TGTGCCAGCAGTTTGGGGACAGGGAACGCTGGCTACACCTTC
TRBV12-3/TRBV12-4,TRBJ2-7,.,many,CASSFGQSSYEQYF,TGTGCCAGCAGTTTTGGGCAGAGCTCCTACGAGCAGTACTTC
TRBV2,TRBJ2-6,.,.,CASSGPDRPSGANVLTF,TGTGCCAGCAGTGGGCCTGACAGGCCCTCTGGGGCCAACGTCCTGACTTTC
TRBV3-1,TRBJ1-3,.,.,CASAGSRNTIYF,TGTGCCAGCGCGGGTTCACGAAACACCATATATTTT
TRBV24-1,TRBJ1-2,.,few,CATSPGQRFGYTF,TGTGCCACCAGCCCAGGACAGCGGTTTGGCTACACCTTC
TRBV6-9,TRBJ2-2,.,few,CASSSVRGGELFF,TGTGCCAGCAGTTCTGTCCGGGGCGGGGAGCTGTTTTTT
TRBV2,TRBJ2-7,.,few,CASRGGSWEQQYF,TGTGCCAGCAGGGGGGGATCGTGGGAGCAGCAGTACTTC
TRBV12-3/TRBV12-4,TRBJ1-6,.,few,CASSMSRRALYNSPLHF,TGTGCCAGCAGTATGTCTCGCAGGGCTCTCTATAATTCACCCCTCCACTTT
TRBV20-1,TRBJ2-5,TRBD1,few,CSAKRQGQGASRQYF,TGCAGTGCTAAGCGCCAAGGACAGGGGGCGTCCCGCCAGTACTTC
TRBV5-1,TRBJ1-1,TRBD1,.,CASSSDTGVTEAFF,TGCGCCAGCTCCTCGGATACAGGGGTCACTGAAGCTTTCTTT
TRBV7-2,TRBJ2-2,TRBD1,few,CASSSGQISGELFF,TGTGCCAGCAGCTCGGGACAGATCAGCGGGGAGCTGTTTTTT
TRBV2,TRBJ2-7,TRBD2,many,CASSGELAGFSEQYF,TGTGCCAGCAGTGGGGAGCTAGCGGGATTTTCCGAGCAGTACTTC
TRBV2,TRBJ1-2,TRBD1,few,CASSVRTGHIYGYTF,TGTGCCAGCAGTGTCAGGACAGGGCATATCTATGGCTACACCTTC
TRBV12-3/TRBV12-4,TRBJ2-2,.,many,CASSLRGSGELFF,TGTGCCAGCAGTTTGAGGGGAAGCGGGGAGCTGTTTTTT
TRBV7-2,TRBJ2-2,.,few,CASSLAHQRNTGELFF,TGTGCCAGCAGCTTAGCGCACCAGAGGAACACCGGGGAGCTGTTTTTT
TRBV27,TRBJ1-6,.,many,CASSESRTYNSPLHF,TGTGCCAGCAGCGAGAGCCGCACCTATAATTCACCCCTCCACTTT
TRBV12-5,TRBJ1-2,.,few,CASGLVRDPWGYGYTF,TGTGCTAGTGGTTTGGTACGGGACCCCTGGGGCTATGGCTACACCTTC
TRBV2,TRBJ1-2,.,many,CASRQATNYGYTF,TGTGCCAGCAGACAAGCAACTAACTATGGCTACACCTTC
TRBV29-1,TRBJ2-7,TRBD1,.,CSAGQGPIDEQYF,TGCAGCGCCGGACAGGGACCTATCGACGAGCAGTACTTC
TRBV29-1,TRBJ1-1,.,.,CSATGGGRANTEAFF,TGCAGCGCCACGGGGGGGGGCAGGGCGAACACTGAAGCTTTCTTT
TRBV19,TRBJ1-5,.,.,CASSIKGGHQPQHF,TGTGCCAGTAGTATAAAAGGGGGGCATCAGCCCCAGCATTTT
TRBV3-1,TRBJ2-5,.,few,CANGGRMGETQYF,TGTGCCAACGGGGGGCGGATGGGAGAGACCCAGTACTTC